The 28 T cell receptor beta chains in this list originate from one sample, sequenced in a study of T cells after yellow fever vaccination. One entry per CDR3 protein results from TCRdb running MiXCR on the 5' RACE reads. The table has over 150,000 distinct CDR3 sequences, 6.5% to 8.5% seen once. Sample: CD4+ T cells sorted from PBMCs, taken 5 days after the first yellow fever vaccination. The receptor source for this set is a man younger than 30 who received the YFV17D yellow fever vaccine.

The chain couples TRBV20-1 to TRBJ2-5, with no clear D. Germline V lookup: CDR1 DFQATT, CDR2 SNEGSKA (reference sequence). The CDR3 is 15 amino acids. V was clipped by 1 base and J by 5 bases, with 17 bases between them. The CDR3 region is CSARVGRYLTETQYF. Written as DNA, the CDR3 is TGCAGTGCTAGAGTGGGCAGGTATTTGACTGAGACCCAGTACTTC.

There are many counts of this clonotype. V is TRBV6-1 and J is TRBJ1-2; D is ambiguous. The CDR3 consists of 13 residues. Deletions cut 3 bases from V and 8 bases from J, with 13 bases between. Germline assignment: CDR1 MNHNS and CDR2 SASEGT. The CDR3 bases are TGTGCCAGCAGTGATCCAACTATATGGGGCTACACCTTC. Its translation: CASSDPTIWGYTF.

The rearrangement links TRBV12-3 or TRBV12-4 to TRBJ2-1; D perhaps matches TRBD1 (6 bases). This CDR3 spans 15 amino acids. V lost 2 bases to trimming and J lost 6 bases, with 14 bases between them. The CDR3 nucleotides read TGTGCCAGCAGTTTATCAGGGGCCCAATTCAATGAGCAGTTCTTC. Translated, it gives CASSLSGAQFNEQFF.

The sample holds many counts of this clonotype. This chain connects TRBV5-1 to TRBJ2-3; D ambiguous. Trimming shortened V by 0 bases and J by 3 bases, and 8 bases separated the two germline ends. The CDR3 is 14 amino acids. The germline CDR1 and CDR2 sequences are SGHRS and YFSETQ. CDR3 nucleotides: TGCGCCAGCAGCTTGGGGATTCGGACAGATACGCAGTATTTT. Translation gives CASSLGIRTDTQYF.

This clonotype occurred a few times. J is TRBJ2-7 and V is TRBV7-2; a possible D gene is TRBD1 (5 bases). There are 15 residues in the CDR3. V gave up 5 bases and J gave up 6 bases, with 20 bases separating them. Germline CDR1 is SGHTA and CDR2 is FQGNSA. Here the CDR3 reads CASSPKSRQGSEQYF. The CDR3 DNA reads TGTGCCAGCAGCCCCAAGTCTCGGCAGGGAAGCGAGCAGTACTTC. The variable domain in full, completed from reference TRBV7-2 and TRBJ2-7, reads GAGVSQSPSNKVTEKGKDVELRCDPISGHTALYWYRQSLGQGLEFLIYFQGNSAPDKSGLPSDRFSAERTGGSVSTLTIQRTQQEDSAVYLCASSPKSRQGSEQYFGPGTRLTVT.

The sample holds a few counts of this clonotype. The chain joins TRBV3-1 to TRBJ2-5, with TRBD2 identical over 10 bases. The CDR3 extends over 15 amino acids. The J segment lost 6 bases and the V segment lost 3 bases, leaving 7 bases of the junction unmatched. Germline CDR1 LGHDT, CDR2 YNNKEL (reference sequence). CDR3 nucleotides: TGTGCCAGCAGCCAGGGCCTAGCGGGGGCCCAGACCCAGTACTTC. It encodes CASSQGLAGAQTQYF.

As regards this clonotype: Given a much more abundant clone one base away, this may be a read error. The V and J genes are TRBV7-2 and TRBJ2-4, with D unclear. Germline assignment: CDR1 SGHTA and CDR2 FQGNSA. The CDR3 is made up of 14 amino acids. The CDR3 protein is CASSLDIATNIQYF. The CDR3 region has the DNA TGTGCCAGCAGCTTAGATATAGCCACAAACATTCAGTACTTC.

This clonotype was seen repeatedly, ten times or more. CDR3 sequence: CSARDPQGSYTEAFF. The CDR3 coding sequence is TGCAGTGCTAGAGATCCGCAGGGTTCGTACACTGAAGCTTTCTTT. The chain joins TRBV20-1 to TRBJ1-1; D is possibly TRBD1 (5 bases). Germline CDR1 reads DFQATT; CDR2 reads SNEGSKA (reference sequence). The CDR3 runs 15 residues. V lost 0 bases, J lost 3 bases, and 14 bases lay in between.

J is TRBJ1-3 and V is TRBV18; a weak D match, TRBD1 (5 bases). CDR3 length: 15 amino acids. The V end was cut by 2 bases, the J end by 0 bases, with 8 bases between. From germline, CDR1 is KGHSH and CDR2 LQKENI. CDR3 DNA: TGTGCCAGCTCACCAACAGGAGACTCTGGAAACACCATATATTTT. Translation: CASSPTGDSGNTIYF.

This clonotype was seen repeatedly, ten times or more. The chain has TRBV10-3 and TRBJ1-5, with TRBD1 as a possible D gene (5 bases). The CDR3 runs to 13 residues. From germline, CDR1 is ENHRY and CDR2 SYGVKD. V was trimmed by 7 bases and J by 3 bases, leaving 10 bases between them. CDR3 loop: CAITRDVNQPQHF. The CDR3 DNA reads as TGTGCCATCACCAGGGACGTCAATCAGCCCCAGCATTTT.

This clonotype was seen a handful of times. This chain joins TRBV25-1 and TRBJ2-7, with 11 bases aligning to TRBD1. Trimming at V came to 4 bases and at J to 6 bases, leaving 5 bases not matched to a gene. The CDR3 has 14 amino acids. Germline values: CDR1 MGHDK, CDR2 SYGVNS. The CDR3 region has the DNA TGTGCCAGCAGTGCCACCGGGACAGGGGGCGAGCAGTACTTC. Amino acids: CASSATGTGGEQYF.

This chain joins TRBV4-3 and TRBJ2-2; D perhaps matches TRBD2 (5 bases). Deletions cut 0 bases from V and 6 bases from J, with 14 bases between. The germline CDR1 and CDR2 sequences are LGHNA and YSLEER. The CDR3 covers 16 residues. The CDR3 coding sequence is TGCGCCAGCAGCCAAGATACGGGGTACGCGGCCGGGGAGCTGTTTTTT. It encodes CASSQDTGYAAGELFF.

This clonotype was seen many times. The genes are TRBV12-3 or TRBV12-4 and TRBJ1-5, with D uncertain. Trimming stripped 6 bases from V and 6 bases from J, with 6 bases between. The length of the CDR3 is 11 residues. The CDR3 spells CASRRVQPQHF. The CDR3 DNA reads TGTGCCAGCAGGCGAGTTCAGCCCCAGCATTTT.

The chain carries TRBV25-1 and TRBJ1-1, with D tentatively TRBD1 (6 bases). Germline CDR1 MGHDK, CDR2 SYGVNS. Trimming took 3 bases from V and 3 from J, leaving 14 bases between them. The CDR3 consists of 15 residues. CDR3 bases: TGTGCCAGCAGTGATTCCGGAGGGGGAGACACTGAAGCTTTCTTT. As protein: CASSDSGGGDTEAFF.

The chain combines TRBV6-5 with TRBJ2-1; 7 positions match TRBD2. Germline CDR1 reads MNHEY; CDR2 reads SVGAGI. The CDR3 spans 11 residues. V was clipped by 5 bases and J by 9 bases; unmatched bases: 1. CDR3 residues: CASSGRGEQFF. The DNA for the CDR3 is TGTGCCAGCAGTGGGAGGGGTGAGCAGTTCTTC.

This clonotype was seen many times. The chain has TRBV7-2 and TRBJ1-2; D gene uncertain. Germline assignment: CDR1 SGHTA and CDR2 FQGNSA. Trimming pared 4 bases from V and 5 bases from J, leaving 5 bases between. The CDR3 is made up of 11 amino acids. CDR3 sequence (DNA): TGTGCCAGCAGCTCCCAATATGGCTACACCTTC. Its translation is CASSSQYGYTF.

The gene calls are TRBV4-3 and TRBJ1-4; 10 positions match TRBD1. With V trimmed by 4 bases and J by 6 bases, 11 bases remained unmatched. The CDR3 loop spans 17 amino acids. Per the germline V gene, CDR1 is LGHNA and CDR2 is YSLEER. CDR3 DNA sequence: TGCGCCAGCAGCCCCGGTGCGACCGGGACAGGGGATGAAAAACTGTTTTTT. Protein product: CASSPGATGTGDEKLFF.

This clonotype has at least ten counts. The V call is TRBV7-6, the J call TRBJ2-5; TRBD2 aligns across 11 bases. CDR1 and CDR2 from the germline V gene are SGHVS and FNYEAQ. This CDR3 region has 13 residues. V shed 6 bases, J shed 5 bases, and the junction held 2 bases outside the gene matches. Written as DNA, the CDR3 is TGTGCCAGCAGGATAGCGGGGGGGGAGACCCAGTACTTC. Translation gives CASRIAGGETQYF.

J is TRBJ1-4 and V is TRBV18, with TRBD1 as a possible D gene (5 bases). The CDR3 totals 14 residues. CDR1 and CDR2 (germline): KGHSH, LQKENI. Trimming removed 0 bases at V and 8 bases at J, with 10 bases between. CDR3 region: CASSPPGVGEKLFF. The CDR3 bases are TGTGCCAGCTCACCACCAGGGGTAGGAGAAAAACTGTTTTTT.

This clonotype was observed many times. The gene calls are TRBV4-3 and TRBJ2-1, with 7 bases fitting TRBD2. The CDR3 is made up of 13 amino acids. V dropped 6 bases and J dropped 7; count of bases not matched to a gene: 6. From germline, CDR1 is LGHNA and CDR2 YSLEER. This chain's CDR3 is CASSLFSGNEQFF. DNA of the CDR3: TGCGCCAGCAGTCTCTTTAGCGGGAATGAGCAGTTCTTC.

This clonotype appeared a few times. The J gene is TRBJ2-2, the V gene TRBV5-4; 8 nucleotides match TRBD2. The length of the CDR3 is 15 residues. With V trimmed by 1 base and J by 4 bases, 3 bases remained unmatched. Germline CDR1 and CDR2: SGHNT and YYREEE (reference sequence). The CDR3 reads CASSLRGGTTGELFF. The DNA of the CDR3 is TGTGCCAGCAGCTTGCGCGGGGGGACCACCGGGGAGCTGTTTTTT.

The V and J genes are TRBV6-5 and TRBJ2-2; D gene uncertain. The CDR3 length is 14 residues. V shed 1 base and J shed 3 bases, with 6 bases lying between them. The V gene's germline CDR1 is MNHEY and CDR2 SVGAGI. As DNA, the CDR3 is TGTGCCAGCAGTTACTATGGGGACACCGGGGAGCTGTTTTTT. This gives the protein CASSYYGDTGELFF.

This clonotype has a count of ten or more. This chain links TRBV7-2 with TRBJ1-5; maybe TRBD1 (5 bases). The CDR3 is 15 amino acids. The germline CDR1 and CDR2 sequences are SGHTA and FQGNSA. V shed 5 bases and J shed 1 base, with 12 bases lying between them. CDR3 sequence (DNA): TGTGCCAGCAGCCCCGGCGGGGCCAGCAATCAGCCCCAGCATTTT. Translating it yields CASSPGGASNQPQHF.

This clonotype was detected ten times or more. V and J are TRBV5-1 and TRBJ2-5; the match to TRBD1 covers 11 bases. The CDR3 is 16 amino acids. Trimming at V came to 4 bases and at J to 5 bases, leaving 10 bases not matched to a gene. Germline CDR1 is SGHRS and CDR2 is YFSETQ. In nucleotides, the CDR3 is TGCGCCAGCAGCCTAACCGGGACAGGGGGATTGGAGACCCAGTACTTC. It yields the protein CASSLTGTGGLETQYF.

This clonotype occurred many times. The V gene is TRBV7-3, the J gene TRBJ2-3; no clear D. Per germline, CDR1 SGHTA and CDR2 FQGTGA. Trimming cost V 0 bases and J 4 bases, with 8 bases left between them. The CDR3 has 14 amino acids. The CDR3 spells CASSLTSFPDTQYF. CDR3 coding DNA: TGTGCCAGCAGCTTAACTAGTTTCCCAGATACGCAGTATTTT.

Regarding this clonotype: A clone one base away is much larger, so this may be a read error. The DNA of the CDR3 is TGCAGTGCTGGAGGGGGGCGAGGCACGTTAGAGACCCAGTACTTC. The encoded protein is CSAGGGRGTLETQYF. The rearrangement joins TRBV20-1 to TRBJ2-5; D possibly uses TRBD1 or TRBD2 (6 bases each). Trimming stripped 5 bases from V and 4 bases from J, with 20 bases between. There are 15 residues in the CDR3. Germline loops: CDR1 DFQATT, CDR2 SNEGSKA (reference sequence).

This clonotype has more than one count but fewer than ten. The chain is built from TRBV12-3 or TRBV12-4 and TRBJ2-3, with 14 positions matching TRBD2. The CDR3 totals 17 residues. Trimming removed 5 bases from V and 1 base from J; junction bases left unmatched: 5. The DNA of the CDR3 is TGTGCCAGCAGTCTCGGACTAGCGGGGGGCGGCACAGATACGCAGTATTTT. Protein sequence: CASSLGLAGGGTDTQYF.

This clonotype was seen more than once but under ten times. This chain joins TRBV18 and TRBJ2-4; D is tentatively TRBD1 or TRBD2 (5 bases each). Germline values: CDR1 KGHSH, CDR2 LQKENI. This CDR3 region has 12 residues. V lost 5 bases to trimming and J lost 6 bases, with 8 bases between them. CDR3 coding DNA: TGTGCCAGCTCAATGAGGGGAAACATTCAGTACTTC. It codes for CASSMRGNIQYF.